This record looks at one TCR beta chain sequence and its context. Method: immunoSEQ multiplex PCR; TCRdb's copy keeps in-frame clones and lacks some. Counted here are fewer than 85,000 clones, about 95% occurring once; the ten biggest clones make up around 1%. The record originates from a study of T cell changes during pregnancy in multiple sclerosis. The germline V gene encodes CDR1 SGHVS and CDR2 FNYEAQ. CDR3 length: 20 residues. V trimming: 3 bases; J trimming: 1 base; junction bases outside the gene matches: 14. The V and J genes are TRBV7-6 and TRBJ2-1; 11 positions agree with TRBD2. Source: peripheral blood, taken in the second trimester of pregnancy. This receptor was obtained from a female donor with multiple sclerosis, enrolled in a pregnancy study. CDR3 nucleotides: TGTGCCAGCAGCTTTATACAGGACGACACTAGCGGGAGTTCCTACAATGAGCAGTTCTTC. Amino acid sequence: CASSFIQDDTSGSSYNEQFF.